The rows below give T cell receptor beta chains drawn from one sample of a study of T cell clones after liver transplantation. TCRdb's table, derived via immunoSEQ multiplex PCR, lists solely in-frame clones and lacks some. The table records 31,000 or so clones, approximately 96% of them present only once. The input for sequencing was CD8+ T cells from blood, taken 12 months after liver transplant. All receptors come from a human patient who received a liver transplant. Among the T cells, some may be from the graft donor. The CDR3 runs from the conserved cysteine through the conserved F or W. The D gene is left open where the match is weak. Size values are once, few and many counts, or a class for expanded clones, and some rows have none.

TRBD1 | TRBJ2-7 | TRBV6-1 | medium-sized | TGTGCCAGCACACGGGGACAGGGGTTGGACGAGCAGTACTTC | CASTRGQGLDEQYF
. | TRBJ1-2 | TRBV11-3 | . | TGTGCCAGCAGCTTAGGATCCTATGGCTACACCTTC | CASSLGSYGYTF
. | TRBJ2-5 | TRBV10-3 | . | TGTGCCATCAGTGAGGAAGGTCTCCAAGGGACCCAGTACTTC | CAISEEGLQGTQYF
. | TRBJ1-5 | TRBV2 | . | TGTGCCAGCAGTGCGGGGAATCAGCCCCAGCATTTT | CASSAGNQPQHF
. | TRBJ2-3 | TRBV7-8 | . | TGTGCCAGCAGCTTAAGCGGCGGAACCAGCACAGATACGCAGTATTTT | CASSLSGGTSTDTQYF
. | TRBJ2-5 | TRBV4-1 | . | TGCGCCAGCAGCCCCCGGAGGACAGAAGGTTGGGAGACCCAGTACTTC | CASSPRRTEGWETQYF
. | TRBJ1-2 | TRBV19 | . | TGTGCCAGTACAGACACCGCGCTAGGGAAATATGGCTACACCTTC | CASTDTALGKYGYTF
. | TRBJ2-3 | TRBV29-1 | . | TGCAGCGTTGTCTGGGATACGCAGTATTTT | CSVVWDTQYF
TRBD2 | TRBJ2-3 | TRBV5-8 | . | TGTGCCAGCAGCCAGCGGACTAGCAGACGCACAGATACGCAGTATTTT | CASSQRTSRRTDTQYF
TRBD2 | TRBJ2-7 | TRBV6-5 | . | TGTGCCAGCAGTGCGGGGGATTCCTACGAGCAGTACTTC | CASSAGDSYEQYF
TRBD2 | TRBJ2-1 | TRBV29-1 | . | TGCAGCGTTGGGGGACTAGCGGAGAACAATGAGCAGTTCTTC | CSVGGLAENNEQFF
. | TRBJ2-5 | TRBV27 | . | TGTGCCAGCAGTTTCCAAGAACCCCTACGGACCCAAGAGACCCAGTACTTC | CASSFQEPLRTQETQYF
TRBD2 | TRBJ2-3 | TRBV7-9 | . | TGTGCCAGCAGCCCCAGGGCGGGAGCCCCACCAAAAAGCACAGATACGCAGTATTTT | CASSPRAGAPPKSTDTQYF
. | TRBJ2-7 | TRBV9 | . | TGTGCCAGCAGCGAGACGGGGGCCAGCGGGATATACGAGCAGTACTTC | CASSETGASGIYEQYF